Following are 29 T cell receptor beta chains from one sample sequenced in a study of shared clonotypes between healthy human individuals. Some clones are missing from TCRdb's copy, which holds only in-frame ones; the method was immunoSEQ multiplex PCR. In the table there are approximately 2.5 million clones, roughly 93% of which are singletons. Sequenced input: naive CD4+ T cells from PBMCs. Subset defined: CD45RA+ positively selected. The origin of the receptors is a man younger than 35 in good health. Some clones in this sample may be carry-over from other donors' samples.

For this clone: This CDR3 is also generated by other DNA sequences in the sample. V gene TRBV30 combines with J gene TRBJ2-7; D gene ambiguous. V lost 1 base to trimming and J lost 1 base, with 5 bases between them. Per germline, CDR1 GTSNPN and CDR2 SVGIG (reference sequence). The CDR3 consists of 12 residues. CDR3 nucleotide sequence: TGTGCCTGGAGTGGGGCTTCCTACGAGCAGTACTTC. Its translation is CAWSGASYEQYF.

The rearrangement links TRBV28 to TRBJ1-2; D is perhaps TRBD1 (6 bases). Between the trimmed V and J ends, which lost 1 base and 4 bases, there was a span of 13 bases. The CDR3 covers 15 residues. In germline, CDR1 is MDHEN, CDR2 SYDVKM. The CDR3 reads CASSLSGRGTYGYTF. As DNA, the CDR3 is TGTGCCAGCAGTTTATCTGGCAGGGGCACCTATGGCTACACCTTC.

The genes are TRBV9 and TRBJ2-5; possible D gene TRBD1, 6 bases. V lost 2 bases to trimming and J lost 4 bases, with 15 bases between them. CDR3 length equals 15 residues. Germline CDR1 reads SGDLS; CDR2 reads YYNGEE. This CDR3 reads CASSVKTGVGETQYF. Here the CDR3 DNA reads TGTGCCAGCAGCGTTAAGACAGGCGTGGGAGAGACCCAGTACTTC.

This chain uses TRBV29-1 with TRBJ2-1, with unresolved D. The CDR3 has 14 residues. Germline lookup yields CDR1 SQVTM and CDR2 ANQGSEA. Deletions cut 1 base from V and 5 bases from J, with 12 bases between. Here the CDR3 reads CSVEGATPNNEQFF. In nucleotides, the CDR3 is TGCAGCGTTGAAGGTGCGACGCCTAACAATGAGCAGTTCTTC.

The chain couples TRBV4-1 to TRBJ2-7; D remains ambiguous. Germline V gives CDR1 MGHRA, CDR2 YSYEKL. The length of the CDR3 is 15 residues. Trimming removed 1 base at V and 0 bases at J, with 10 bases between. Here the CDR3 DNA reads TGCGCCAGCAGCCAAGTCGGCAGGAGCTCCTACGAGCAGTACTTC. The encoded protein is CASSQVGRSSYEQYF.

The rearrangement uses TRBV7-9 and TRBJ1-4, with TRBD1 as a possible D gene (5 bases). Germline V gene lookup returns CDR1 SEHNR and CDR2 FQNEAQ (reference sequence). The CDR3 totals 15 residues. Between the trimmed V and J ends, which lost 3 bases and 10 bases, there was a span of 18 bases. The CDR3 DNA reads TGTGCCAGCAGCTTCGCGGGCTCCCGGGGCGGAAAACTGTTTTTT. It is translated as CASSFAGSRGGKLFF.

This rearrangement joins TRBV5-5 to TRBJ2-3; D is uncertain. Trimming cost V 2 bases and J 2 bases, with 9 bases left between them. CDR1 and CDR2 from the germline V gene are SGHKS and YYEKEE (reference sequence). CDR3 size: 14 residues. CDR3 residues: CASSLPAATDTQYF. Written as DNA, the CDR3 is TGTGCCAGCAGCTTACCTGCGGCCACAGATACGCAGTATTTT.

The chain is built from TRBV5-1 and TRBJ2-2, with D possibly TRBD2 on 6 matching bases. Between the trimmed V and J ends, which lost 4 bases and 4 bases, there was a span of 14 bases. In germline, CDR1 is SGHRS, CDR2 YFSETQ. CDR3 length: 15 amino acids. CDR3 in DNA: TGCGCCAGCAGCCCGGAGGTTAGCGGCACCGGGGAGCTGTTTTTT. Its translation: CASSPEVSGTGELFF. Combining the CDR3 with reference TRBV5-1 and TRBJ2-2 gives the whole variable domain KAGVTQTPRYLIKTRGQQVTLSCSPISGHRSVSWYQQTPGQGLQFLFEYFSETQRNKGNFPGRFSGRQFSNSRSEMNVSTLELGDSALYLCASSPEVSGTGELFFGEGSRLTVL.

The chain recombines TRBV7-8 with TRBJ1-1; 10 bases align to TRBD1. The CDR3 is 16 residues long. Per germline, CDR1 SGHVS and CDR2 FQNEAQ. The V and J ends lost 4 bases and 1 base, in that order; junction bases with no gene match: 6. CDR3 bases: TGTGCCAGCAGCTCTAGACAGGGGGCTGGGAACACTGAAGCTTTCTTT. This gives the protein CASSSRQGAGNTEAFF.

Points on this clone: The same CDR3 can be traced to other DNA sequences in this sample. The CDR3 bases are TGCGCCAGCAGCCTGGGGCAGGGCGGGGAAAAACTGTTTTTT. The encoded protein is CASSLGQGGEKLFF. The rearrangement uses TRBV5-1 and TRBJ1-4; possibly TRBD1 for D (5 bases). Trimming removed 4 bases at V and 8 bases at J, with 15 bases between. CDR1 SGHRS and CDR2 YFSETQ come from the germline V gene. The CDR3 contains 14 residues.

The genes are TRBV6-6 and TRBJ2-1; D is possibly TRBD1 or TRBD2 (6 bases each). This CDR3 comprises 13 residues. Germline V CDR1 and CDR2: MNHNY, SVGAGI (reference sequence). The V end lost 1 base, the J end lost 9 bases, and 10 bases lay between the germline ends. The CDR3 DNA sequence: TGTGCCAGCAGTTACTGGGGGCGGGGTGAGCAGTTCTTC. It specifies CASSYWGRGEQFF.

The chain is built from TRBV5-1 and TRBJ1-1; D remains ambiguous. Germline V gene data show CDR1 as SGHRS and CDR2 as YFSETQ. The length of the CDR3 is 13 residues. Between the trimmed V and J ends, which lost 1 base and 5 bases, there was a span of 9 bases. CDR3 in DNA: TGCGCCAGCAGCTTGTCTGGGGAAACTGAAGCTTTCTTT. Translated, it gives CASSLSGETEAFF.

This chain uses TRBV11-1 with TRBJ2-3; the D call may be TRBD1 or TRBD2 (5 bases each). The V gene's germline CDR1 is SGHAT and CDR2 FQDESV (reference sequence). The length of the CDR3 is 13 residues. The germline V and J ends were trimmed by 1 base and 4 bases, with 6 bases remaining between them. The CDR3 here is CASSLGDPDTQYF. The DNA for the CDR3 is TGTGCCAGCAGCTTAGGGGACCCAGATACGCAGTATTTT.

The count of this clone is one. The V call is TRBV28, the J call TRBJ2-1, with TRBD2 matching 8 bases. The length of the CDR3 is 16 residues. J was trimmed by 4 bases and V by 4 bases; bases with no gene match: 9. Germline CDR1 and CDR2: MDHEN and SYDVKM. CDR3 amino acids: CASSSFSGESYNEQFF. The DNA of the CDR3 is TGTGCCAGCAGTTCGTTTAGCGGGGAATCTTACAATGAGCAGTTCTTC.

The chain uses TRBV28 and TRBJ2-6, with D hard to call. The CDR3 has 15 amino acids. The germline gives CDR1 MDHEN, CDR2 SYDVKM. V was pared by 3 bases and J by 2 bases, with 8 bases between. Here the CDR3 DNA reads TGTGCCAGCAGTTTTCCGGGCGCTGGGGCCAACGTCCTGACTTTC. Protein product: CASSFPGAGANVLTF. The full variable domain, with the rest looked up from reference TRBV28 and TRBJ2-6, is DVKVTQSSRYLVKRTGEKVFLECVQDMDHENMFWYRQDPGLGLRLIYFSYDVKMKEKGDIPEGYSVSREKKERFSLILESASTNQTSMYLCASSFPGAGANVLTFGAGSRLTVL.

This rearrangement joins TRBV28 to TRBJ2-1; a weak D match, TRBD2 (5 bases). The germline V gene encodes CDR1 MDHEN and CDR2 SYDVKM. This CDR3 contains 15 residues. The V end was cut by 5 bases, the J end by 3 bases, with 14 bases between. Here the CDR3 reads CASSPASNHYNEQFF. CDR3 DNA: TGTGCCAGCAGTCCCGCTAGCAACCACTACAATGAGCAGTTCTTC.

J is TRBJ2-2 and V is TRBV18; 9 nucleotides line up with TRBD1. The V gene end was trimmed by 5 bases and the J gene end by 5 bases; junction bases not matched to a gene: 9. The CDR3 runs to 16 residues. Looked up from germline, CDR1 is KGHSH and CDR2 is LQKENI. Written as DNA, the CDR3 is TGTGCCAGCTCATATGGACAGGGGATGAGTACCGGGGAGCTGTTTTTT. This gives the protein CASSYGQGMSTGELFF.

CDR3 in amino acids: CASSPGTGGGQPQHF. The CDR3 coding sequence is TGCGCCAGCAGCCCAGGGACAGGGGGCGGACAGCCCCAGCATTTT. This chain links TRBV5-1 with TRBJ1-5, with TRBD1 matching 12 bases. The germline gives CDR1 SGHRS, CDR2 YFSETQ. The CDR3 loop spans 15 amino acids. The V segment lost 4 bases and the J segment 7 bases; nucleotides outside the gene matches: 6. Based on the CDR3 plus reference TRBV5-1 and TRBJ1-5, the full variable domain is KAGVTQTPRYLIKTRGQQVTLSCSPISGHRSVSWYQQTPGQGLQFLFEYFSETQRNKGNFPGRFSGRQFSNSRSEMNVSTLELGDSALYLCASSPGTGGGQPQHFGDGTRLSIL.

This clone was seen once. The rearrangement joins TRBV19 to TRBJ1-5; D is unclear. CDR1 and CDR2 from the germline V gene are LNHDA and SQIVND (reference sequence). Trimming took off 4 bases at V and 3 bases at J, with 10 bases between the two ends. CDR3 size: 14 residues. For the CDR3, the DNA is TGTGCCAGTAGTAGGGAAGCGGACAATCAGCCCCAGCATTTT. Its protein product is CASSREADNQPQHF.

For this clone: Other DNA sequences from this sample encode an identical CDR3 as well. The V and J genes are TRBV5-1 and TRBJ2-2; D gene ambiguous. V was cut by 0 bases and J by 1 base, with 7 bases left in between. This CDR3 is built from 15 residues. Germline values: CDR1 SGHRS, CDR2 YFSETQ. CDR3 in DNA: TGCGCCAGCAGCTTGGCGGGCGAGAACACCGGGGAGCTGTTTTTT. This codes for CASSLAGENTGELFF.

The rearrangement joins TRBV2 to TRBJ2-3; 11 nucleotides match TRBD2. With 4 bases clipped from V and 1 base from J, the junction kept 4 bases outside the gene matches. This CDR3 is built from 16 residues. Per germline, CDR1 SNHLY and CDR2 FYNNEI. The CDR3 sequence: CASSALAGGRTDTQYF. The CDR3 region has the DNA TGTGCCAGCAGTGCCCTAGCGGGAGGTCGCACAGATACGCAGTATTTT.

This sequence joins TRBV19 and TRBJ2-7; 9 bases map to TRBD1. V was clipped by 5 bases and J by 3 bases; unmatched bases: 2. Looked up from germline, CDR1 is LNHDA and CDR2 is SQIVND (reference sequence). The CDR3 is made up of 13 amino acids. CDR3 sequence reads: CASSGQGYYEQYF. In DNA, the CDR3 is TGTGCCAGTAGTGGACAGGGGTACTACGAGCAGTACTTC.

The chain recombines TRBV2 with TRBJ2-5, with no clear D. This CDR3 is 13 amino acids long. From germline, CDR1 is SNHLY and CDR2 FYNNEI. V was pared by 10 bases and J by 1 base, with 13 bases between. The CDR3 here is CATRNWFQETQYF. The CDR3 coding sequence is TGTGCCACCCGGAACTGGTTCCAAGAGACCCAGTACTTC.

The V and J genes are TRBV4-1 and TRBJ1-2; a possible D gene is TRBD1 (5 bases). The germline CDR1 and CDR2 sequences are MGHRA and YSYEKL. This CDR3 contains 14 residues. The germline V and J ends were trimmed by 0 bases and 5 bases, with 10 bases remaining between them. The DNA of the CDR3 is TGCGCCAGCAGCCAAGACGGGGACTTTTATGGCTACACCTTC. This encodes CASSQDGDFYGYTF.

The chain links TRBV4-1 to TRBJ2-1; 9 bases line up with TRBD2. Germline CDR1 and CDR2: MGHRA and YSYEKL. The CDR3 consists of 17 residues. The V segment lost 0 bases and the J segment 7 bases; nucleotides outside the gene matches: 10. In DNA, the CDR3 is TGCGCCAGCAGCCAAGACCAGCGGGTAGCGGGAGCAAATGAGCAGTTCTTC. It yields the protein CASSQDQRVAGANEQFF.

This chain links TRBV5-4 with TRBJ2-1; D gene uncertain. The CDR3 covers 13 residues. Germline CDR1 is SGHNT and CDR2 is YYREEE (reference sequence). The V end was cut by 2 bases, the J end by 4 bases, with 7 bases between. CDR3 amino acids: CASSFYVYNEQFF. CDR3 bases: TGTGCCAGCAGCTTCTACGTATACAATGAGCAGTTCTTC.

The chain links TRBV5-6 to TRBJ1-4; possibly TRBD1 for D (5 bases). CDR1 is SGHDT and CDR2 is YYEEEE in the germline V gene. Trimming took off 4 bases at V and 7 bases at J, with 17 bases between the two ends. The CDR3 length is 15 residues. CDR3 coding DNA: TGTGCCAGCAGCCCGAACGGGCAGGGAGGTGAAAAACTGTTTTTT. It encodes CASSPNGQGGEKLFF.

The chain employs TRBV6-6 and TRBJ2-5, with 12 nucleotides matching TRBD2. Trimming cost V 5 bases and J 5 bases; bases outside gene matches: 9. The CDR3 has 16 amino acids. Germline V gene data show CDR1 as MNHNY and CDR2 as SVGAGI (reference sequence). The CDR3 loop is CASSLAGGRLPETQYF. CDR3 coding DNA: TGTGCCAGCAGTCTAGCGGGAGGGCGACTTCCTGAGACCCAGTACTTC.

This clone was counted only a few times. DNA for the CDR3: TGTGCCATCAGTTCCGGGACAGGAATGAACACTGAAGCTTTCTTT. It encodes CAISSGTGMNTEAFF. This chain joins TRBV10-3 and TRBJ1-1; 8 bases line up with TRBD1. The CDR3 is 15 amino acids. The ends lost 5 bases at V and 0 bases at J; junction bases unmatched: 5. Per germline, CDR1 ENHRY and CDR2 SYGVKD.